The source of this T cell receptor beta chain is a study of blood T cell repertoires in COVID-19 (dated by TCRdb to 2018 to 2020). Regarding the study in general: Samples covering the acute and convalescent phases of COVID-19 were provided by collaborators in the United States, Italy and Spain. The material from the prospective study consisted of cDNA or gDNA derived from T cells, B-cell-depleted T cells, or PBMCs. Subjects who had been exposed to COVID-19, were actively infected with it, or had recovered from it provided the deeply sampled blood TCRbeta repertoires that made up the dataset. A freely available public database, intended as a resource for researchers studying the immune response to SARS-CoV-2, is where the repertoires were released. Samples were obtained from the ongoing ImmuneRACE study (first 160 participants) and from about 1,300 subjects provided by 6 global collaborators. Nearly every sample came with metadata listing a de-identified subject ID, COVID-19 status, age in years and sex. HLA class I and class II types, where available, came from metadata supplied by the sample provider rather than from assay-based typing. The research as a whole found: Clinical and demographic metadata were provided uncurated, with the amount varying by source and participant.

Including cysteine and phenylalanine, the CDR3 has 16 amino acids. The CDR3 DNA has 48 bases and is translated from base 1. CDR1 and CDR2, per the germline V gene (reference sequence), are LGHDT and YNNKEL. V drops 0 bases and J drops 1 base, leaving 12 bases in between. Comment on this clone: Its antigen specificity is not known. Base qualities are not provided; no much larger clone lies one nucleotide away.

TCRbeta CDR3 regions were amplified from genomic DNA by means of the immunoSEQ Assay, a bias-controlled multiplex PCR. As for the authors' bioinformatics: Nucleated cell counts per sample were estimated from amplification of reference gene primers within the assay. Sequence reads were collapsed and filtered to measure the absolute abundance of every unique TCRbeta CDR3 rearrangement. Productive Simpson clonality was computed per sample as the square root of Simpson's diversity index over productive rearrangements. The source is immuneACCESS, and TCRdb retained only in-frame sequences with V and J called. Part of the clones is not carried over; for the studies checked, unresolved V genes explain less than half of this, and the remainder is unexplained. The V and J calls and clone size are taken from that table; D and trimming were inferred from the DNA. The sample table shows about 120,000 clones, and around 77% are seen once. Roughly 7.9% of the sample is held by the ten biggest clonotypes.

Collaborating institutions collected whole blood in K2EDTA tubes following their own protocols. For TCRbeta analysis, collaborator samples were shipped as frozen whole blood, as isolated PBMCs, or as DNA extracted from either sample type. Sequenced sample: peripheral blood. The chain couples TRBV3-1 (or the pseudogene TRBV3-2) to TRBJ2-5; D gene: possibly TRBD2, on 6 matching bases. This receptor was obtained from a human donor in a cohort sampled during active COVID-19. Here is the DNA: TGTGCCAGCAGCCAAGATGGGACTGACATCCAAGAGACCCAGTACTTC. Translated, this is CASSQDGTDIQETQYF.